Following are 22 T cell receptor beta chains from one sample sequenced in a study of CD8 T cells in ankylosing spondylitis. TCRdb re-called the 5' RACE reads through MiXCR, storing one row per CDR3 protein. Among about 240,000 distinct CDR3 sequences listed, about 10% were seen once. The sequenced sample was blood, either unsorted or a sorted T cell fraction (not recorded which). These receptors all come from a male donor with ankylosing spondylitis or in good health (not recorded which).

Only a few counts were recorded for this clonotype. The junction departs from the called germline gene at one end, perhaps through a read error. This chain joins TRBV5-4 and TRBJ2-7; a possible D gene is TRBD1 (5 bases). CDR3 length: 15 residues. Germline assignment: CDR1 SGHNT and CDR2 YYREEE (reference sequence). Here the CDR3 DNA reads TGTGCCAGCAGATTGGATCAGGGCAGCTCCTACGAGCAGTACTTC. Translated, it gives CASRLDQGSSYEQYF. The variable domain in full, completed from reference TRBV5-4 and TRBJ2-7, reads ETGVTQSPTHLIKTRGQQVTLRCSSQSGHNTVSWYQQALGQGPQFIFQYYREEENGRGNFPPRFSGLQFPNYSSELNVNALELDDSALYLCASRLDQGSSYEQYFGPGTRLTVT.

The sample holds a few counts of this clonotype. This chain connects TRBV12-3 or TRBV12-4 to TRBJ2-1; weak D call: TRBD1 (6 bases). This CDR3 has 13 amino acids. V was clipped by 7 bases and J by 8 bases, with 15 bases between them. DNA for the CDR3: TGTGCCAGCAAGGGGGTTCCCCAAGATGAGCAGTTCTTC. Encoded protein: CASKGVPQDEQFF.

This clonotype showed up many times. The chain carries TRBV29-1 and TRBJ1-1; the D gene is possibly TRBD1 (5 bases). V was pared by 1 base and J by 6 bases, with 6 bases between. Germline V gene lookup returns CDR1 SQVTM and CDR2 ANQGSEA. This CDR3 region has 11 residues. CDR3 sequence: CSVEVGPEAFF. CDR3 in DNA: TGCAGCGTTGAAGTGGGACCTGAAGCTTTCTTT.

The sample holds many counts of this clonotype. The chain links TRBV5-1 to TRBJ2-1; 12 nucleotides line up with TRBD2. The V segment lost 6 bases and the J segment 7 bases; nucleotides outside the gene matches: 8. Looked up from germline, CDR1 is SGHRS and CDR2 is YFSETQ. CDR3 length equals 15 residues. CDR3 DNA: TGCGCCAGCACCCAGACTAGCGGGAGTTGGAATGAGCAGTTCTTC. Translated: CASTQTSGSWNEQFF.

This clonotype has a handful of counts. The gene calls are TRBV25-1 and TRBJ2-1; 9 positions match TRBD2. Germline values: CDR1 MGHDK, CDR2 SYGVNS. The CDR3 contains 19 residues. The V segment lost 0 bases and the J segment 2 bases; nucleotides outside the gene matches: 11. The CDR3 nucleotides are TGTGCCAGCAGTGAATATAACGGGGGCGCTAGCGGGGCCTACAATGAGCAGTTCTTC. Its translation: CASSEYNGGASGAYNEQFF.

This clonotype was picked up many times. The rearrangement joins TRBV5-1 to TRBJ2-1; no definite D call. This CDR3 has 17 amino acids. In germline, CDR1 is SGHRS, CDR2 YFSETQ. The V end lost 0 bases, the J end lost 0 bases, and 13 bases lay between the germline ends. This chain's CDR3 is CASSLASFASSYNEQFF. The CDR3 bases are TGCGCCAGCAGCTTGGCCTCTTTCGCGAGCTCCTACAATGAGCAGTTCTTC.

This clonotype was found many times. The chain has TRBV4-1 and TRBJ2-1; the D gene is possibly TRBD2 (5 bases). V was pared by 0 bases and J by 8 bases, with 11 bases between. CDR3 length equals 14 residues. Germline V lookup: CDR1 MGHRA, CDR2 YSYEKL. CDR3 nucleotide sequence: TGCGCCAGCAGCCAAGAGTCCCCTAGCTATGAGCAGTTCTTC. This translates into CASSQESPSYEQFF.

The table lists this clonotype with many counts. The chain has TRBV6-1 and TRBJ1-4, with D hard to call. V lost 6 bases and J 8 bases, leaving 7 bases between the germline ends. CDR3 length: 11 amino acids. Looked up from germline, CDR1 is MNHNS and CDR2 is SASEGT. CDR3 in DNA: TGTGCCAGCAGGGCCCGGGAAAAACTGTTTTTT. It specifies CASRAREKLFF.

The chain joins TRBV18 to TRBJ2-2, with 9 bases aligning to TRBD2. Germline-derived CDR1 and CDR2 are KGHSH and LQKENI. The CDR3 sequence is 17 residues long. Trimming took 3 bases from V and 5 from J; bases not matched to a gene: 10. CDR3 residues: CASSPDSGRAGTGELFF. The DNA of the CDR3 is TGTGCCAGCTCACCGGATAGCGGGAGAGCCGGGACCGGGGAGCTGTTTTTT. The variable domain in full, completed from reference TRBV18 and TRBJ2-2, reads NAGVMQNPRHLVRRRGQEARLRCSPMKGHSHVYWYRQLPEEGLKFMVYLQKENIIDESGMPKERFSAEFPKEGPSILRIQQVVRGDSAAYFCASSPDSGRAGTGELFFGEGSRLTVL.

This clonotype was detected ten times or more. The chain uses TRBV6-6 and TRBJ2-7; TRBD2 might be the D (5 bases). The V and J ends lost 7 bases and 7 bases respectively, with 14 bases between them. The germline V gene has CDR1 MNHNY and CDR2 SVGAGI (reference sequence). The CDR3 totals 12 residues. CDR3: CASTHGDREQYF. In DNA, the CDR3 is TGTGCCAGCACCCACGGGGATCGGGAGCAGTACTTC.

The chain uses TRBV4-1 and TRBJ1-1; D might be TRBD1 (5 bases). The V end lost 2 bases, the J end lost 5 bases, and 12 bases lay between the germline ends. The length of the CDR3 is 14 residues. CDR1 and CDR2 (germline): MGHRA, YSYEKL. CDR3 nucleotide sequence: TGCGCCAGCAGCCAACCGGCGGGGGGGACTGAAGCTTTCTTT. This encodes CASSQPAGGTEAFF.

This clonotype has ten or more counts. This chain joins TRBV5-1 and TRBJ2-3; no reliable D call. The length of the CDR3 is 14 residues. Germline CDR1 and CDR2: SGHRS and YFSETQ. Trimming pared 4 bases from V and 4 bases from J, leaving 13 bases between. CDR3 residues: CASSPWPGSDTQYF. Here the CDR3 DNA reads TGCGCCAGCAGCCCCTGGCCAGGATCAGATACGCAGTATTTT.

In its sample, this clonotype was seen a few times. V is TRBV5-1 and J is TRBJ1-4; D uncertain. Germline V lookup: CDR1 SGHRS, CDR2 YFSETQ. The CDR3 length is 18 residues. Trimming left V 4 bases short and J 7 bases short, with 26 bases between. In DNA, the CDR3 is TGCGCCAGCAGCCCCAGAGAGATCACAGCAGCCGACGGTGAAAAACTGTTTTTT. This translates into CASSPREITAADGEKLFF.

The rearrangement joins TRBV27 to TRBJ2-7, with a possible D match to TRBD2 (6 bases). Between the trimmed V and J ends, which lost 5 bases and 1 base, there was a span of 9 bases. CDR1 and CDR2 (germline): MNHEY, SMNVEV (reference sequence). The length of the CDR3 is 13 residues. CDR3 sequence reads: CASSHGTSYEQYF. CDR3 sequence (DNA): TGTGCCAGCAGTCACGGGACTTCCTACGAGCAGTACTTC.

The table lists this clonotype with a few counts. The CDR3 DNA is TGTGCCAGCAGCTCCCAACAGGGTTCCGGGGCCAACGTCCTGACTTTC. It specifies CASSSQQGSGANVLTF. This sequence joins TRBV7-3 and TRBJ2-6, with D perhaps TRBD1 (6 bases). The CDR3 length is 16 residues. V lost 4 bases and J 4 bases, leaving 14 bases between the germline ends. Germline lookup yields CDR1 SGHTA and CDR2 FQGTGA.

The chain combines TRBV6-1 with TRBJ2-5, with D possibly TRBD2 on 5 matching bases. The CDR3 contains 15 residues. Per the germline V gene, CDR1 is MNHNS and CDR2 is SASEGT. V was shortened by 0 bases and J by 5 bases, with 13 bases between the two germline ends. CDR3 coding DNA: TGTGCCAGCAGTGAAGCTGAAGGGTCGGGGGAGACCCAGTACTTC. Protein product: CASSEAEGSGETQYF.

This clonotype was observed many times. V and J are TRBV25-1 and TRBJ2-1; 8 nucleotides line up with TRBD2. The germline V gene encodes CDR1 MGHDK and CDR2 SYGVNS. The CDR3 sequence is 18 residues long. Unmatched junction bases numbered 12, after V lost 0 bases and J lost 5 bases. In DNA, the CDR3 is TGTGCCAGCAGTGAATATGGTACTAGCGGTCCTAGGGACAATGAGCAGTTCTTC. It encodes CASSEYGTSGPRDNEQFF.

This clonotype occurred many times. The chain employs TRBV20-1 and TRBJ2-1, with D possibly TRBD2 on 5 matching bases. In germline, CDR1 is DFQATT, CDR2 SNEGSKA (reference sequence). Trimming cost V 4 bases and J 2 bases, with 9 bases left between them. This CDR3 is 13 amino acids long. CDR3 residues: CSANFGTYNEQFF. CDR3 in DNA: TGCAGTGCTAATTTCGGGACCTACAATGAGCAGTTCTTC.

This clonotype was counted between two and nine times. The chain carries TRBV6-6 and TRBJ2-1; no definite D call. The germline gives CDR1 MNHNY, CDR2 SVGAGI (reference sequence). The ends were cut back, 7 bases at V and 7 bases at J, with 5 bases in the middle. There are 10 residues in the CDR3. The CDR3 reads CASKANEQFF. The CDR3 region has the DNA TGTGCCAGCAAGGCGAATGAGCAGTTCTTC.

This clonotype turned up a few times. V usage is TRBV3-1 and J usage is TRBJ2-1; D possibly corresponds to TRBD1 (5 bases). Germline CDR1 LGHDT, CDR2 YNNKEL (reference sequence). The length of the CDR3 is 15 residues. The V end was cut by 3 bases, the J end by 9 bases, with 18 bases between. The DNA for the CDR3 is TGTGCCAGCAGCCAGAGGTTTCAGGGAATAGGTGAGCAGTTCTTC. This translates into CASSQRFQGIGEQFF.

The chain combines TRBV4-1 with TRBJ2-7; the D is unclear. Germline loops: CDR1 MGHRA, CDR2 YSYEKL. The ends were cut back, 3 bases at V and 3 bases at J, with 9 bases in the middle. The CDR3 totals 13 residues. CDR3 protein: CASSQAFNYEQYF. The DNA of the CDR3 is TGCGCCAGCAGCCAGGCTTTTAACTACGAGCAGTACTTC.

At least ten counts were recorded for this clonotype. The chain carries TRBV11-2 and TRBJ2-1, with D uncertain. Trimming stripped 0 bases from V and 8 bases from J, with 8 bases between. The CDR3 is made up of 13 amino acids. The germline gives CDR1 SGHAT, CDR2 FQNNGV. The chain's CDR3 is CASSLDRNHEQFF. The DNA of the CDR3 is TGTGCCAGCAGCTTAGACAGGAACCATGAGCAGTTCTTC.